This T cell receptor beta chain was documented in a study of blood T cell repertoires in COVID-19. Overall study context: Acute-phase and convalescent COVID-19 samples originated in the United States, Italy and Spain. The analysed material was cDNA or gDNA that came from T cells, B-cell-depleted T cells, or PBMCs.

As originally analysed: Reference gene primer amplification yielded estimated nucleated cell counts. Produced via immunoSEQ multiplex PCR; TCRdb's table is partial and in-frame only. V, J and clone size derive from that table, while D and trimming were established from the DNA sequence. Here the sample spans about 160,000 clones, approximately 85% being singletons. Seattle patients were enrolled during active infection and followed longitudinally. Sequencing input: peripheral blood. The sequence derives from a man older than 75 with COVID-19, enrolled during active disease.

CDR3 nucleotides: TGTGCCAGCGGGGACAGGACGGCTGGCTACACCTTC. As protein: CASGDRTAGYTF. The chain carries TRBV7-2 and TRBJ1-2, with 8 bases matching TRBD1. Germline V gives CDR1 SGHTA, CDR2 FQGNSA. V gave up 8 bases and J gave up 7 bases; unmatched junction bases: 6. The length of the CDR3 is 12 residues.